These 21 T cell receptor beta chains came from one sample sequenced in a study of T cells in Graves' hyperthyroidism and ophthalmopathy. TCR beta CDR3 regions were amplified from RNA transcripts. The HTBI set primed first-round TCR CDR3 RT-PCR. MiXCR, applied by TCRdb to the multiplex PCR reads, yields one record per CDR3 protein. The sample records 600,000 to 900,000 distinct CDR3 sequences, roughly 15% being singletons. Sequencing was done on a sample of blood. These receptor sequences come from a man younger than 30 with Graves' hyperthyroidism.

This chain links TRBV11-2 with TRBJ2-3; D remains unclear. CDR3 size: 15 residues. The V end was cut by 7 bases, the J end by 0 bases, with 14 bases between. In germline, CDR1 is SGHAT, CDR2 FQNNGV. The chain's CDR3 is CASTFQTVSTDTQYF. The CDR3, as DNA: TGTGCCAGCACTTTCCAGACGGTTAGCACAGATACGCAGTATTTT. The variable domain in full, with the rest retrieved from reference TRBV11-2 and TRBJ2-3, is EAGVAQSPRYKIIEKRQSVAFWCNPISGHATLYWYQQILGQGPKLLIQFQNNGVVDDSQLPKDRFSAERLKGVDSTLKIQPAKLEDSAVYLCASTFQTVSTDTQYFGPGTRLTVL.

This chain connects TRBV2 to TRBJ2-1, with D perhaps TRBD2 (6 bases). Trimming pared 3 bases from V and 2 bases from J, leaving 14 bases between. CDR1 SNHLY and CDR2 FYNNEI come from the germline V gene. CDR3 length: 16 residues. The CDR3 bases are TGTGCCAGCAGTGACCCCATAGCGGCCACCTACAATGAGCAGTTCTTC. This gives the protein CASSDPIAATYNEQFF.

In this sample, this clonotype turned up many times. V gene TRBV11-3 combines with J gene TRBJ2-7; D unclear. Germline CDR1 SGHNT, CDR2 YENEEA. The CDR3 length is 14 residues. V lost 3 bases and J 0 bases, leaving 9 bases between the germline ends. CDR3 loop: CASSLGEYSYEQYF. For the CDR3, the DNA is TGTGCCAGCAGCTTGGGCGAATACTCCTACGAGCAGTACTTC.

The V gene is TRBV20-1, the J gene TRBJ1-1; D ambiguous. The CDR3 runs to 16 residues. V lost 3 bases to trimming and J lost 0 bases, with 17 bases between them. CDR1 and CDR2 from the germline V gene are DFQATT and SNEGSKA (reference sequence). The CDR3, as DNA: TGCAGTGCTAGTAGCCGACACCTCGAGATGAACACTGAAGCTTTCTTT. It encodes CSASSRHLEMNTEAFF.

In this sample, this clonotype turned up a few times. V is TRBV5-1 and J is TRBJ1-2; TRBD1 agrees at 7 bases. The CDR3 covers 14 residues. J gave up 5 bases and V 0 bases, and 4 bases lay outside the gene matches. CDR1 and CDR2 from the germline V gene are SGHRS and YFSETQ. The CDR3 sequence is CASSLDRGRYGYTF. In DNA, the CDR3 is TGCGCCAGCAGCTTGGACAGGGGACGGTATGGCTACACCTTC.

In its sample, this clonotype was seen many times. The V and J genes are TRBV6-6 and TRBJ2-7; 10 positions agree with TRBD1. V shed 0 bases, J shed 7 bases, and the junction held 12 bases outside the gene matches. This CDR3 has 17 amino acids. CDR1 and CDR2 (germline): MNHNY, SVGAGI (reference sequence). The DNA of the CDR3 is TGTGCCAGCAGTTACTCTGCCGCGGACAGGGGGGCTGGTGAGCAGTACTTC. Translating it yields CASSYSAADRGAGEQYF.

Only a few counts were recorded for this clonotype. V and J are TRBV20-1 and TRBJ1-4, with D unresolved. Germline V gene lookup returns CDR1 DFQATT and CDR2 SNEGSKA (reference sequence). The CDR3 has 13 residues. The germline V and J ends were trimmed by 6 bases and 2 bases, with 10 bases remaining between them. Here the CDR3 reads CSAFGQTNEKLFF. DNA of the CDR3: TGCAGTGCATTCGGGCAGACTAATGAAAAACTGTTTTTT.

This clonotype came up many times. The V and J genes are TRBV11-2 and TRBJ2-7; 12 bases agree with TRBD2. This CDR3 is 16 amino acids long. Germline assignment: CDR1 SGHAT and CDR2 FQNNGV. V lost 1 base to trimming and J lost 7 bases; unmatched junction nucleotides: 8. The CDR3 DNA follows: TGTGCCAGCAGCTTAGGGGCTAGCGGGAGGGCCGGTGAGCAGTACTTC. Translating it yields CASSLGASGRAGEQYF.

Ten or more counts support this clonotype. As DNA, the CDR3 is TGTGCCAGCAAAAGTGCGGGGTTAAGGACTAGCGGGAGGAATGAGCAGTTCTTC. The encoded protein is CASKSAGLRTSGRNEQFF. The chain couples TRBV28 to TRBJ2-1, with 14 positions matching TRBD2. Trimming removed 7 bases from V and 7 bases from J; junction bases left unmatched: 15. Germline V gives CDR1 MDHEN, CDR2 SYDVKM. The CDR3 consists of 18 residues.

The chain combines TRBV19 with TRBJ2-7, with D perhaps matching TRBD1 or TRBD2 (5 bases each). V gave up 3 bases and J gave up 3 bases, with 12 bases separating them. There are 14 residues in the CDR3. CDR1 LNHDA and CDR2 SQIVND come from the germline V gene (reference sequence). The CDR3 loop is CASSIWGRNYEQYF. CDR3 nucleotide sequence: TGTGCCAGTAGTATTTGGGGACGGAACTACGAGCAGTACTTC.

The sample holds a few counts of this clonotype. The chain is built from TRBV15 and TRBJ2-7; 12 positions agree with TRBD2. This CDR3 has 18 residues. With V trimmed by 0 bases and J by 5 bases, 11 bases remained unmatched. The V gene's germline CDR1 is LNHNV and CDR2 YYDKDF (reference sequence). In DNA form, the CDR3 reads TGTGCCACCAGCAGAGAGAGGTTACTAGCGGGGGGCCTAAACGAGCAGTACTTC. Its protein is CATSRERLLAGGLNEQYF.

This clonotype was observed at least ten times. The J gene is TRBJ1-6, the V gene TRBV11-2; tentative D call: TRBD1 (6 bases). The germline V and J ends were trimmed by 0 bases and 11 bases, with 8 bases remaining between them. The CDR3 is made up of 13 amino acids. CDR1 SGHAT and CDR2 FQNNGV come from the germline V gene. CDR3 protein: CASSLDQGTPLHF. CDR3 coding DNA: TGTGCCAGCAGCTTAGATCAGGGGACACCCCTCCACTTT.

This clonotype appeared many times. The chain joins TRBV7-2 to TRBJ2-5; D remains unclear. This CDR3 contains 14 residues. Germline CDR1 reads SGHTA; CDR2 reads FQGNSA. The germline V and J ends were trimmed by 1 base and 5 bases, with 11 bases remaining between them. The CDR3 sequence is CASSLGRSHETQYF. The CDR3 DNA is TGTGCCAGCAGCTTAGGGCGAAGCCACGAGACCCAGTACTTC.

The chain combines TRBV4-1 with TRBJ2-1; possibly TRBD1 or TRBD2 for D (5 bases each). Germline CDR1 reads MGHRA; CDR2 reads YSYEKL. The length of the CDR3 is 17 residues. V was cut by 3 bases and J by 3 bases, with 18 bases left in between. The CDR3 nucleotides are TGCGCCAGCAGCCAGTATACGGGGCCCAGGGTCTACAATGAGCAGTTCTTC. Protein product: CASSQYTGPRVYNEQFF.

This clonotype was seen ten or more times. The CDR3 is CSAQTSGSPYNEQFF. CDR3 sequence (DNA): TGCAGTGCTCAGACTAGCGGGAGCCCCTACAATGAGCAGTTCTTC. The rearrangement joins TRBV20-1 to TRBJ2-1, with 12 positions matching TRBD2. Germline values: CDR1 DFQATT, CDR2 SNEGSKA (reference sequence). Trimming took 5 bases from V and 2 from J; bases not matched to a gene: 4. The CDR3 totals 15 residues.

This clonotype came up many times. This chain links TRBV28 with TRBJ2-6, with 9 nucleotides matching TRBD2. This CDR3 comprises 19 residues. Germline-derived CDR1 and CDR2 are MDHEN and SYDVKM. The V segment lost 1 base and the J segment 3 bases; nucleotides outside the gene matches: 10. The CDR3 loop reads CASSLLAGGAEVGANVLTF. CDR3 in DNA: TGTGCCAGCAGTTTATTGGCGGGAGGGGCGGAAGTTGGGGCCAACGTCCTGACTTTC.

In this sample, this clonotype turned up a few times. This rearrangement joins TRBV12-3 or TRBV12-4 to TRBJ2-5; 9 bases match TRBD2. Unmatched junction bases numbered 5, after V lost 1 base and J lost 5 bases. The CDR3 loop spans 15 amino acids. This chain's CDR3 is CASSLGGLAVETQYF. As DNA, the CDR3 is TGTGCCAGCAGTTTAGGGGGACTAGCAGTTGAGACCCAGTACTTC.

The chain recombines TRBV7-9 with TRBJ2-3; 8 bases match TRBD1. The CDR3 covers 15 residues. J gave up 4 bases and V 1 base, and 4 bases lay outside the gene matches. Germline values: CDR1 SEHNR, CDR2 FQNEAQ (reference sequence). The CDR3 bases are TGTGCCAGCAGCTTAGGACAGGGGCAATCAGATACGCAGTATTTT. The encoded protein is CASSLGQGQSDTQYF. The full variable domain, completed using reference TRBV7-9 and TRBJ2-3, is DTGVSQNPRHKITKRGQNVTFRCDPISEHNRLYWYRQTLGQGPEFLTYFQNEAQLEKSRLLSDRFSAERPKGSFSTLEIQRTEQGDSAMYLCASSLGQGQSDTQYFGPGTRLTVL.

This clonotype was counted ten times or more. The chain uses TRBV11-2 and TRBJ2-3, with D unresolved. Germline lookup yields CDR1 SGHAT and CDR2 FQNNGV. V was shortened by 4 bases and J by 0 bases, with 14 bases between the two germline ends. CDR3 length: 16 residues. The DNA for the CDR3 is TGTGCCAGCAGCTGGGTTGGCGGTCCTAGCACAGATACGCAGTATTTT. Residues: CASSWVGGPSTDTQYF.

In this sample, this clonotype turned up many times. V usage is TRBV5-1 and J usage is TRBJ2-7, with 8 bases lining up with TRBD1. The V gene's germline CDR1 is SGHRS and CDR2 YFSETQ. The V and J ends lost 3 bases and 4 bases, in that order; junction bases with no gene match: 6. The CDR3 is made up of 14 amino acids. The CDR3 DNA is TGCGCCAGCAGCTCCGGGACAGGTTTTTACGAGCAGTACTTC. It yields the protein CASSSGTGFYEQYF.

The CDR3 DNA follows: TGCGCCAGCAGTGGGAGGTCGTCCACAGATACGCAGTATTTT. Its translation is CASSGRSSTDTQYF. The rearrangement links TRBV5-1 to TRBJ2-3; D possibly corresponds to TRBD2 (6 bases). Germline loops: CDR1 SGHRS, CDR2 YFSETQ. The CDR3 spans 14 residues. Trimming cost V 5 bases and J 2 bases, with 12 bases left between them.